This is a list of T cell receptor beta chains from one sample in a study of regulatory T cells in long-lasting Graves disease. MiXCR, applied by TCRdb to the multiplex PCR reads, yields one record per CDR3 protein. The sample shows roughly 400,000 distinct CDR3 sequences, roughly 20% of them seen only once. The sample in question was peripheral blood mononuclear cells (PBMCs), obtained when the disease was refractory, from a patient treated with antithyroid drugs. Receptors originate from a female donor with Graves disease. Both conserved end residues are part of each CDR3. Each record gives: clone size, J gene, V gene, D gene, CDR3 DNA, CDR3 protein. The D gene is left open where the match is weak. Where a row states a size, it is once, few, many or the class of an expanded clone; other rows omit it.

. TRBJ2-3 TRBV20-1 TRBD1 TGCAGTGCGGAGGAAACAGGGGTTCGCACAGATACGCAGTATTTT CSAEETGVRTDTQYF
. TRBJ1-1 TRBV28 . TGTGCCAGCAGTCAACAGGTGTTTGAAGCTTTCTTT CASSQQVFEAFF
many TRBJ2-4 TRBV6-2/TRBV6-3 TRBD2 TGTGCCAGCAGTGAAGAGTTAGTCGGACTAGCGGGGTTAGCCAAAAACATTCAGTACTTC CASSEELVGLAGLAKNIQYF
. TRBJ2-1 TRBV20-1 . TGCAGTGCTGCCGACTGGGATGAGCAGTTCTTC CSAADWDEQFF
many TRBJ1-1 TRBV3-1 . TGTGCCAGCAGCCAAGAACAGGGCGGTGAAGCTTTCTTT CASSQEQGGEAFF
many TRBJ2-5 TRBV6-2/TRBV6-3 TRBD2 TGTGCCAGCAGTTCTCTACGGACTAGCCAAGAGACCCAGTACTTC CASSSLRTSQETQYF
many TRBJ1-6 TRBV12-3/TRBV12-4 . TGTGCCAGCAGTTTAGAGCTGGCAGTTAATTCACCCCTCCACTTT CASSLELAVNSPLHF
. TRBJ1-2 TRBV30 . TGTGCCTGGACGTCAGTGGACTATGGCTACACCTTC CAWTSVDYGYTF
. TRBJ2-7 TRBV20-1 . TGCAGTGCTAGAGAGTGGGAGCGGTCCTACGAGCAGTACTTC CSAREWERSYEQYF
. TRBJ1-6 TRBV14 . TGTGCCAGCAGCCAACCCACGGCGGGGAGTATCATACCACCCCTCCACTTT CASSQPTAGSIIPPLHF
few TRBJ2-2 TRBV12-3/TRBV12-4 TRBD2 TGTGCCAGCGCTAAGCGGGAGTATACCGGGGAGCTGTTTTTT CASAKREYTGELFF
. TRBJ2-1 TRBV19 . TGTGCCAGTAGACTCGGGGTGAATGAGCAGTTCTTC CASRLGVNEQFF
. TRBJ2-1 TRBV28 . TGTGCCAGCACCAGATATGGGGATGAGCAGTTCTTC CASTRYGDEQFF
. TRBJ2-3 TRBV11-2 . TGTGCCAGCAGCTCTACCGGGGGGCCCGCCACAGATACGCAGTATTTT CASSSTGGPATDTQYF
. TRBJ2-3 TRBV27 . TGTGCCAGCAGTTCCCTCGGGCGCACAGATACGCAGTATTTT CASSSLGRTDTQYF
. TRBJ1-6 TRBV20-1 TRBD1 TGCAGTGCTAGAGGACAGGGAGGGAATTCACCCCTCCACTTT CSARGQGGNSPLHF
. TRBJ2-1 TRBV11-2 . TGTGCCAGCAGCTTAGCTGCTAGCTGGGGGGCGGCTGAGCAGTTCTTC CASSLAASWGAAEQFF
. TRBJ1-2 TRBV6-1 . TGTGCCAGCAGCCTCCGAGACAGGCTTCCCAACTATGGCTACACCTTC CASSLRDRLPNYGYTF
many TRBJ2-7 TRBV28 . TGTGCCAGCAGTCAGCGCGGGACTCCGAGCTCCTACGAGCAGTACTTC CASSQRGTPSSYEQYF
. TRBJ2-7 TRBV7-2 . TGTGCCAGCAGCCCGGGGCAGCGTACCTACGAGCAGTACTTC CASSPGQRTYEQYF
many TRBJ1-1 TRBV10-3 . TGTGCCATCAGCCTGACAGCTATGAACACTGAAGCTTTCTTT CAISLTAMNTEAFF
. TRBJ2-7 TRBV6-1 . TGTGCCAGCAGCCAGGGATCGGTGCACGAGCAGTACTTC CASSQGSVHEQYF
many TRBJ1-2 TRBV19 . TGTGCCGCCAGTAGTATGCCCGGAGATGGCTACACCTTC CAASSMPGDGYTF
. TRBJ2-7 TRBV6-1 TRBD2 TGTGCCAGCAGTCGGAATAGCGGGAGTCACAGCTCCTACGAGCAGTACTTC CASSRNSGSHSSYEQYF
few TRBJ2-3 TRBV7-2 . TGTGCCAGCAGCCCCTGGACTAGCACAGATACGCAGTATTTT CASSPWTSTDTQYF
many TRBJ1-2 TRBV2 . TGTGCCAGCAGTACAGGAAACTATGGCTACACCTTC CASSTGNYGYTF
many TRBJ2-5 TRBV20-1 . TGCAGTGCTAGAGTACAGGGAGGGGAGACCCAGTACTTC CSARVQGGETQYF
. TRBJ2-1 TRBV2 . TGTGCCAGCAGAGCAGAAGCGGGTCCTCATGAGCAGTTCTTC CASRAEAGPHEQFF
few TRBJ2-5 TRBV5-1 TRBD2 TGCGCCAGCAGCTTGCGGCTAGCGGGAGTGGAGACCCAGTACTTC CASSLRLAGVETQYF
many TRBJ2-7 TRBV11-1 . TGTGCCAGCAGCTTTGGGGAGAACGAGCAGTACTTC CASSFGENEQYF
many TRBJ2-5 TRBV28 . TGTGCCAGCAGTAGTCACCCCATAACAGAGACCCAGTACTTC CASSSHPITETQYF
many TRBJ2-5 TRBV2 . TGTGCCAGCACCCTAAGAGGACTAAGCCAAGAGACCCAGTACTTC CASTLRGLSQETQYF
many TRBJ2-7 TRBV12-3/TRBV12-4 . TGTGCCAGCAGCCAGGGACACGCGTACGAGCAGTACTTC CASSQGHAYEQYF
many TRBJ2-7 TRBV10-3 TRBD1 TGTGCCATCAGCTGGGACAGGAGCTCCTACGAGCAGTACTTC CAISWDRSSYEQYF
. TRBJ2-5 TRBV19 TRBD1 TGTGCCAGTAGAAGGACAGGAGCAGGGGAGACCCAGTACTTC CASRRTGAGETQYF
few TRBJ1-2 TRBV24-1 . TGTGCCACCAGTGATACCCGGCCGGAGATCTATGGCTACACCTTC CATSDTRPEIYGYTF
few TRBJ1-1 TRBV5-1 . TGCGCCAGCAGCAGCCGGGTTATGAACACTGAAGCTTTCTTT CASSSRVMNTEAFF
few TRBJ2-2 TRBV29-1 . TGCAGCGTTGAACTCAAGGGGGGGAGGGCCGACACCGGGGAGCTGTTTTTT CSVELKGGRADTGELFF
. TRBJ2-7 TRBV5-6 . TGTGCCAGCAGCTTTGAGGGACGCTCCTACGAGCAGTACTTC CASSFEGRSYEQYF
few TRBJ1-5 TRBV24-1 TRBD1 TGTGCCACCAGTGATTCGACAGGGCTGGGCAATCAGCCCCAGCATTTT CATSDSTGLGNQPQHF
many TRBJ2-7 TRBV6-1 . TGTGCCAGCAGTATAAGCTCCTACTCCTACGAGCAGTACTTC CASSISSYSYEQYF
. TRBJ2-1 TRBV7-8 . TGTGCCAGCAGCTCACTTTGCGGCTCCTACAATGAGCAGTTCTTC CASSSLCGSYNEQFF
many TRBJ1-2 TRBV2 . TGTGCCAGCAGTGGCAGGGAAGGTCGAGATGGCTACACCTTC CASSGREGRDGYTF
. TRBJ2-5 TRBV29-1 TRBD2 TGCAGCGTGGCGGACGGGGGGGAGACCCAGTACTTC CSVADGGETQYF
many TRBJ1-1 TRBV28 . TGTGCCAGCACTCGGGGAGGGAGTAGTGAAGCTTTCTTT CASTRGGSSEAFF
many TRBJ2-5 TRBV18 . TGTGCCAGGTCCCCAGGATGCAACAAAGAGACCCAGTACTTC CARSPGCNKETQYF